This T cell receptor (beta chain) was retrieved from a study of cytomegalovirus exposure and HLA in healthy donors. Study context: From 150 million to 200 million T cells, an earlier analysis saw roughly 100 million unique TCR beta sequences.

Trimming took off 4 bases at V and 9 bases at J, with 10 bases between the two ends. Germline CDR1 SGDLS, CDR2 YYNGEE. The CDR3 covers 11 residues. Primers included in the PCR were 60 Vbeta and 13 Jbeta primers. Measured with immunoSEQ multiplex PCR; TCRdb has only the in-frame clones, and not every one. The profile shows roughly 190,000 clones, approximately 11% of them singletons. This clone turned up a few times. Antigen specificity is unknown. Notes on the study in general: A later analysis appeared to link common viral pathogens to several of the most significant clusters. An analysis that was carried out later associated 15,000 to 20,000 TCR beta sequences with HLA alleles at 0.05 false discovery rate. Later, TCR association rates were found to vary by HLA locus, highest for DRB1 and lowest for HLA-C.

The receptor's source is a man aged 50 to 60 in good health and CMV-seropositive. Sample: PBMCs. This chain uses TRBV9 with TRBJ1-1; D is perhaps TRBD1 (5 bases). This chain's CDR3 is CASSPTEKAFF. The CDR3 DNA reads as TGTGCCAGCAGCCCGACAGAAAAAGCTTTCTTT.